Presented here are 25 T cell receptor beta chains from one specimen sequenced in a study of response to subunit inactivated influenza vaccine. MiXCR, applied by TCRdb to the RT-PCR reads, yields one record per CDR3 protein. The data contain approximately 730,000 distinct CDR3 sequences, 11% to 15% of them seen just once; the ten biggest clones take up around 7%. The starting material was PBMCs from blood, obtained 14 to 15 days before vaccination. These receptors originate from a man aged 50-60 years who received an inactivated influenza vaccine.

The V gene is TRBV2, the J gene TRBJ2-7, with no clear D. CDR3 length equals 14 residues. Trimming shortened V by 7 bases and J by 0 bases, and 13 bases separated the two germline ends. Germline V gene data show CDR1 as SNHLY and CDR2 as FYNNEI. CDR3 protein: CASNHQEVSYEQYF. The CDR3, as DNA: TGTGCCAGCAATCATCAAGAAGTCTCCTACGAGCAGTACTTC.

The CDR3 here is CASRPPGAQETQYF. Here the CDR3 DNA reads TGTGCCAGCAGACCACCGGGAGCTCAAGAGACCCAGTACTTC. The chain couples TRBV6-1 to TRBJ2-5; a possible D gene is TRBD2 (6 bases). Germline CDR1 is MNHNS and CDR2 is SASEGT. Trimming pared 6 bases from V and 2 bases from J, leaving 13 bases between. The CDR3 has 14 residues.

J is TRBJ2-1 and V is TRBV4-1; perhaps TRBD2 as D (5 bases). The V end was cut by 0 bases, the J end by 7 bases, with 19 bases between. Germline-derived CDR1 and CDR2 are MGHRA and YSYEKL. The CDR3 contains 17 residues. CDR3 sequence: CASSQDPEGSRRNEQFF. In DNA form, the CDR3 reads TGCGCCAGCAGCCAAGACCCCGAGGGCTCCAGGCGGAATGAGCAGTTCTTC.

This clonotype was counted a few times. The V gene is TRBV6-1, the J gene TRBJ2-7; 7 positions match TRBD1. There are 14 residues in the CDR3. Germline CDR1 and CDR2: MNHNS and SASEGT. J gave up 2 bases and V 6 bases, and 7 bases lay outside the gene matches. CDR3 loop: CASSPTGRPYEQYF. The DNA of the CDR3 is TGTGCCAGCAGCCCGACAGGGCGGCCCTACGAGCAGTACTTC.

This clonotype occurred many times. The chain uses TRBV5-1 and TRBJ2-1, with D perhaps matching TRBD1 or TRBD2 (5 bases each). V was pared by 4 bases and J by 2 bases, with 16 bases between. CDR3 length: 16 residues. Germline V gene sequence: CDR1 SGHRS, CDR2 YFSETQ. CDR3 protein: CASSPLLSGPYNEQFF. As DNA, the CDR3 is TGCGCCAGCAGCCCTCTCCTTTCGGGACCCTACAATGAGCAGTTCTTC.

Ten or more counts support this clonotype. The chain combines TRBV5-1 with TRBJ2-2; a weak D match, TRBD1 (6 bases). Trimming removed 6 bases from V and 7 bases from J, with 16 bases in between. This CDR3 is built from 14 residues. Germline CDR1 SGHRS, CDR2 YFSETQ. The CDR3 DNA sequence: TGCGCCAGCACCGAGGGGGTTTCGATCGGGGAGCTGTTTTTT. Its translation is CASTEGVSIGELFF.

The gene calls are TRBV7-3 and TRBJ2-7; the D gene is possibly TRBD1 (6 bases). V dropped 2 bases and J dropped 7 bases, with 18 bases sitting between them. This CDR3 is 15 amino acids long. Germline CDR1 and CDR2: SGHTA and FQGTGA. As DNA, the CDR3 is TGTGCCAGCAGCTTAGGGACAAGGCCAATGGGGGAGCAGTACTTC. Protein sequence: CASSLGTRPMGEQYF.

CDR3 sequence (DNA): TGTGCCAGCAGCACCGACCCACCCTACGAGCAGTACTTC. It yields the protein CASSTDPPYEQYF. V is TRBV5-6 and J is TRBJ2-7; D is unclear. Germline lookup yields CDR1 SGHDT and CDR2 YYEEEE. CDR3 length equals 13 residues. V was shortened by 4 bases and J by 2 bases, with 10 bases between the two germline ends.

This clonotype was seen more than once but under ten times. J is TRBJ2-2 and V is TRBV18; TRBD2 agrees at 8 bases. CDR1 and CDR2 from the germline V gene are KGHSH and LQKENI. There are 18 residues in the CDR3. Losses at the gene ends were 3 bases for V and 0 bases for J; bases not matched to a gene: 9. CDR3 sequence reads: CASSPVPGLVTNTGELFF. The CDR3 coding sequence is TGTGCCAGCTCACCCGTTCCGGGACTAGTAACGAACACCGGGGAGCTGTTTTTT. The whole variable domain, filled in from reference TRBV18 and TRBJ2-2, reads NAGVMQNPRHLVRRRGQEARLRCSPMKGHSHVYWYRQLPEEGLKFMVYLQKENIIDESGMPKERFSAEFPKEGPSILRIQQVVRGDSAAYFCASSPVPGLVTNTGELFFGEGSRLTVL.

This clonotype was counted between two and nine times. The gene calls are TRBV11-2 and TRBJ2-5; perhaps TRBD2 as D (7 bases). This CDR3 is 15 amino acids long. Trimming removed 1 base from V and 4 bases from J, with 13 bases in between. CDR1 is SGHAT and CDR2 is FQNNGV in the germline V gene. The CDR3 nucleotides read TGTGCCAGCAGCTTAGGATGGAGGGGGGGAGAGACCCAGTACTTC. Its protein product is CASSLGWRGGETQYF.

In its sample, this clonotype was seen many times. The chain carries TRBV29-1 and TRBJ2-1; perhaps TRBD2 as D (6 bases). The CDR3 contains 12 residues. Between the trimmed V and J ends, which lost 4 bases and 9 bases, there was a span of 13 bases. Germline V gene lookup returns CDR1 SQVTM and CDR2 ANQGSEA. CDR3 sequence reads: CSVVSSAVEQFF. The CDR3 bases are TGCAGCGTTGTTTCTAGCGCGGTTGAGCAGTTCTTC.

This chain connects TRBV5-1 to TRBJ1-1; no clear D. The V gene's germline CDR1 is SGHRS and CDR2 YFSETQ. The ends were cut back, 1 base at V and 4 bases at J, with 11 bases in the middle. CDR3 length equals 14 residues. DNA for the CDR3: TGCGCCAGCAGCTTGACCTTGCCGGGCACTGAAGCTTTCTTT. Encoded protein: CASSLTLPGTEAFF.

This clonotype was picked up a small number of times. The chain combines TRBV20-1 with TRBJ2-2; 12 bases are shared with TRBD1. This CDR3 comprises 16 residues. Germline CDR1 DFQATT, CDR2 SNEGSKA (reference sequence). Trimming took 6 bases from V and 7 from J; bases not matched to a gene: 12. CDR3 nucleotides: TGCAGTGCGGGAAAACCGGGACAGGGGGCAGGCGGGGAGCTGTTTTTT. This translates into CSAGKPGQGAGGELFF.

The chain joins TRBV30 to TRBJ2-1; no firm D call. The CDR3 is 13 amino acids. Germline-derived CDR1 and CDR2 are GTSNPN and SVGIG (reference sequence). V was shortened by 0 bases and J by 4 bases, with 7 bases between the two germline ends. This chain's CDR3 is CAWSVNFYNEQFF. The CDR3 nucleotides are TGTGCCTGGAGTGTTAATTTTTACAATGAGCAGTTCTTC. Variable domain in full (rest from reference TRBV30 and TRBJ2-1): SQTIHQWPATLVQPVGSPLSLECTVEGTSNPNLYWYRQAAGRGLQLLFYSVGIGQISSEVPQNLSASRPQDRQFILSSKKLLLSDSGFYLCAWSVNFYNEQFFGPGTRLTVL.

This clonotype was seen more than once but under ten times. This chain connects TRBV20-1 to TRBJ2-5; 8 nucleotides match TRBD2. The CDR3 contains 15 residues. With V trimmed by 3 bases and J by 3 bases, 9 bases remained unmatched. Germline CDR1 reads DFQATT; CDR2 reads SNEGSKA (reference sequence). The DNA for the CDR3 is TGCAGTGCTAGTTATTCGGGGGGGGTAAAAGAGACCCAGTACTTC. This translates into CSASYSGGVKETQYF.

The V call is TRBV19, the J call TRBJ1-1, with D maybe TRBD1 (6 bases). V lost 5 bases and J 6 bases, leaving 19 bases between the germline ends. The CDR3 is made up of 15 amino acids. CDR1 is LNHDA, CDR2 SQIVND, per germline (reference sequence). In DNA, the CDR3 is TGTGCCAGTAGTCCCCCGGGGGCCCGCTCCTCTGAAGCTTTCTTT. Residues: CASSPPGARSSEAFF.

This clonotype was detected a few times. The chain has TRBV12-3 or TRBV12-4 and TRBJ2-4; D is unclear. The CDR3 is 15 amino acids. The V gene lost 3 bases and the J gene lost 1 base, with 10 bases spanning the gap. CDR3 sequence: CASSFHPGAKNIQYF. The CDR3 nucleotides are TGTGCCAGCAGTTTCCACCCTGGGGCCAAAAACATTCAGTACTTC.

This clonotype was found a few times. The V call is TRBV2, the J call TRBJ2-7; maybe TRBD2 (6 bases). The CDR3 extends over 16 amino acids. V was trimmed by 7 bases and J by 2 bases, leaving 21 bases between them. The germline gives CDR1 SNHLY, CDR2 FYNNEI. This CDR3 reads CASIPSPRDSAYEQYF. In DNA, the CDR3 is TGTGCCAGCATCCCTTCCCCCCGGGACTCAGCCTACGAGCAGTACTTC.

The chain links TRBV28 to TRBJ2-5; a weak D match, TRBD2 (6 bases). Trimming removed 6 bases from V and 5 bases from J, with 19 bases in between. There are 15 residues in the CDR3. Germline V CDR1 and CDR2: MDHEN, SYDVKM. The CDR3: CASSTTDWGLETQYF. The DNA of the CDR3 is TGTGCCAGCAGCACGACTGACTGGGGACTGGAGACCCAGTACTTC.

The chain joins TRBV4-3 to TRBJ1-2; 8 nucleotides match TRBD1. This CDR3 has 14 residues. In germline, CDR1 is LGHNA, CDR2 YSLEER. Germline trimming cut 2 bases from V and 4 bases from J; bases unmatched to any gene: 3. The CDR3 loop is CASSQRTGFYGYTF. The CDR3 nucleotides are TGCGCCAGCAGCCAAAGGACAGGGTTCTATGGCTACACCTTC.

This clonotype was counted between two and nine times. The V call is TRBV20-1, the J call TRBJ1-6, with no clear D. The CDR3 totals 16 residues. Between the trimmed V and J ends, which lost 3 bases and 0 bases, there was a span of 12 bases. The V gene's germline CDR1 is DFQATT and CDR2 SNEGSKA (reference sequence). CDR3 residues: CSARDVVSSYNSPLHF. CDR3 bases: TGCAGTGCTAGGGATGTTGTAAGCTCCTATAATTCACCCCTCCACTTT.

The chain links TRBV7-8 to TRBJ2-2, with TRBD1 matching over 10 bases. Germline CDR1 is SGHVS and CDR2 is FQNEAQ. The CDR3 has 17 residues. Unmatched junction bases numbered 6, after V lost 5 bases and J lost 0 bases. The CDR3 DNA reads TGTGCCAGCAGCACCGGACAGGGGGACCCGAACACCGGGGAGCTGTTTTTT. Amino acids: CASSTGQGDPNTGELFF.

The chain is built from TRBV20-1 and TRBJ2-5; TRBD1 matches at 8 bases. The CDR3 is made up of 14 amino acids. The germline gives CDR1 DFQATT, CDR2 SNEGSKA (reference sequence). Trimming cost V 5 bases and J 1 base; bases outside gene matches: 6. The CDR3, as DNA: TGCAGTGCTCGATGGACAGGGTCCCAAGAGACCCAGTACTTC. This codes for CSARWTGSQETQYF.

The chain employs TRBV20-1 and TRBJ2-7; TRBD1 matches 7 bases. The length of the CDR3 is 14 residues. J was trimmed by 5 bases and V by 0 bases; bases with no gene match: 7. Germline CDR1 and CDR2: DFQATT and SNEGSKA (reference sequence). CDR3 residues: CSARDPWTGHEQYF. The CDR3 DNA reads as TGCAGTGCTAGAGATCCATGGACAGGCCACGAGCAGTACTTC.

This clonotype has a handful of counts. The chain employs TRBV7-2 and TRBJ2-3; 13 nucleotides align to TRBD2. The germline gives CDR1 SGHTA, CDR2 FQGNSA. The J segment lost 8 bases and the V segment lost 4 bases, leaving 6 bases of the junction unmatched. The length of the CDR3 is 15 residues. The CDR3 DNA reads as TGTGCCAGCAGCTCCTTGGGACTAGCGGGGACTACGCAGTATTTT. Its translation is CASSSLGLAGTTQYF.